This T cell receptor beta chain was retrieved from a study of blood T cell repertoires in COVID-19. On the study more broadly: Donors in the United States, Italy and Spain gave samples during acute or convalescent COVID-19. The cDNA or gDNA used as material had been derived from T cells, B-cell-depleted T cells, or PBMCs.

The study drew participants aged about 18 to 89 years from some 25 US areas. The CDR3 has 15 residues. Germline loops: CDR1 GTSNPN, CDR2 SVGIG (reference sequence). V lost 3 bases, J lost 1 base, and 6 bases stayed unmatched. Original handling: Estimation of nucleated cell counts was performed using reference gene primer amplification. The data were produced by immunoSEQ multiplex PCR, yet TCRdb's version contains in-frame clones alone and is incomplete. The V and J calls and clone size are taken from that table; D and trimming were inferred from the DNA. The sample holds about 230,000 clones; 88% are singletons and the top ten take approximately 2.5%.

This receptor was identified in a woman in her forties with acute COVID-19. This chain connects TRBV30 to TRBJ2-5, with 9 bases lining up with TRBD2. Sequenced sample: PBMCs or T cells enriched from blood (not recorded which). The DNA of the CDR3 is TGTGCCTGGAGCCACAGCGGGGGGATCCAAGAGACCCAGTACTTC. Its protein is CAWSHSGGIQETQYF.